This entry describes one T cell receptor beta chain. Its antigen is not identified. Sequenced by immunoSEQ multiplex PCR; TCRdb stores in-frame clones only, minus some. The table records 150,000 to 200,000 clones, roughly nine tenths of them present only once. The data originate from a study of T cell responses to AZD1222 COVID-19 vaccine. Second doses were pooled across both intervals (about 4 or about 12 weeks). This CDR3 region has 16 residues. The V and J ends lost 0 bases and 3 bases, in that order; junction bases with no gene match: 3. Germline lookup yields CDR1 SGHRS and CDR2 YFSETQ. Study-wide results and caveats: All repertoire sampling was performed exclusively after the peak T cell response. Most donors were white British and more were female, and clonal diversity was possibly underestimated. Among AZD1222 vaccinees, only six or seven were seropositive at baseline.

This rearrangement joins TRBV5-1 to TRBJ2-6, with 7 bases identical to TRBD2. The clonotype was recovered from an adult who received the AZD1222 COVID-19 vaccine. The source material was peripheral blood, sampled 28 days after the second AZD1222 dose. CDR3 loop: CASSLGAGVGANVLTF. CDR3 bases: TGCGCCAGCAGCTTGGGGGCGGGAGTTGGGGCCAACGTCCTGACTTTC. The full variable domain, in which reference TRBV5-1 and TRBJ2-6 provide the parts outside the CDR3, is KAGVTQTPRYLIKTRGQQVTLSCSPISGHRSVSWYQQTPGQGLQFLFEYFSETQRNKGNFPGRFSGRQFSNSRSEMNVSTLELGDSALYLCASSLGAGVGANVLTFGAGSRLTVL.